The 30 T cell receptor beta chains below all came from one sample that was sequenced in a study of shared clonotypes between healthy human individuals (dated by TCRdb to 2018 to 2021). The method behind the library was the immunoSEQ multiplex PCR assay. TCRdb carries this immuneACCESS record with in-frame sequences only. Its versions omit some clonotypes, under half of them owing to an unresolved V gene in the studies checked, with the rest unexplained. The sample profile shows 2 million to 3 million clones; 93% of them were found once. The top ten clonotypes cover 0.36% of the sample. The sequencing sample was made of naive CD4+ T cells from PBMCs. The cell subset or site label of this sample denotes: CD45RA+ positively selected. These TCRs come from a man aged 18 to 30 in good health. Some clones in this sample may be carry-over from other donors' samples.

This clone occurred once. This sequence joins TRBV19 and TRBJ1-5; the match to TRBD1 covers 9 bases. This CDR3 is built from 14 residues. Germline lookup yields CDR1 LNHDA and CDR2 SQIVND (reference sequence). V dropped 2 bases and J dropped 6; count of bases not matched to a gene: 2. DNA of the CDR3: TGTGCCAGTAGTATACCGACAGGGGGTCAGCCCCAGCATTTT. Translated, it gives CASSIPTGGQPQHF.

V usage is TRBV6-5 and J usage is TRBJ1-3; D might be TRBD1 (6 bases). Germline V lookup: CDR1 MNHEY, CDR2 SVGAGI. The CDR3 has 15 amino acids. Trimming shortened V by 6 bases and J by 2 bases, and 14 bases separated the two germline ends. CDR3 nucleotides: TGTGCCAGCAGCCCCGATCGGGGGCCTGGAAACACCATATATTTT. Protein sequence: CASSPDRGPGNTIYF.

This chain's CDR3 is CASSQQPRQVYTGELFF. The CDR3 coding sequence is TGCGCCAGCAGCCAGCAACCGAGACAGGTGTACACCGGGGAGCTGTTTTTT. The chain couples TRBV4-1 to TRBJ2-2; D perhaps matches TRBD1 (6 bases). Germline CDR1 reads MGHRA; CDR2 reads YSYEKL. This CDR3 is built from 17 residues. Trimming removed 3 bases at V and 3 bases at J, with 17 bases between.

This chain uses TRBV28 with TRBJ2-7, with 10 bases fitting TRBD2. With 8 bases clipped from V and 6 bases from J, the junction kept 13 bases outside the gene matches. Germline V gene sequence: CDR1 MDHEN, CDR2 SYDVKM. The CDR3 runs 15 residues. CDR3: CASSPGSGRPFEQYF. The CDR3 nucleotides are TGTGCCAGCTCCCCAGGTAGCGGGAGGCCCTTCGAGCAGTACTTC.

The chain uses TRBV28 and TRBJ2-7, with 10 bases aligning to TRBD1. This CDR3 has 16 residues. J was trimmed by 0 bases and V by 5 bases; bases with no gene match: 7. Germline CDR1 is MDHEN and CDR2 is SYDVKM. CDR3 sequence (DNA): TGTGCCAGCAGTCCAAGGGACAGGGGCCTCTCCTACGAGCAGTACTTC. This translates into CASSPRDRGLSYEQYF.

This chain uses TRBV11-2 with TRBJ1-2; weak D call: TRBD1 (5 bases). The ends were cut back, 5 bases at V and 6 bases at J, with 22 bases in the middle. This CDR3 is 16 amino acids long. The germline CDR1 and CDR2 sequences are SGHAT and FQNNGV. DNA for the CDR3: TGTGCCAGCAGCAAATCCGGGACGGCGGCCGAAAATGGCTACACCTTC. It is translated as CASSKSGTAAENGYTF. Drawing the rest from reference TRBV11-2 and TRBJ1-2, the complete variable domain is EAGVAQSPRYKIIEKRQSVAFWCNPISGHATLYWYQQILGQGPKLLIQFQNNGVVDDSQLPKDRFSAERLKGVDSTLKIQPAKLEDSAVYLCASSKSGTAAENGYTFGSGTRLTVV.

The count of this clone is one. This chain links TRBV7-9 with TRBJ1-5; TRBD1 agrees at 8 bases. Germline V gene data show CDR1 as SEHNR and CDR2 as FQNEAQ (reference sequence). With V trimmed by 7 bases and J by 13 bases, 21 bases remained unmatched. This CDR3 has 16 amino acids. CDR3 amino acids: CASILLGRTGNGSQHF. The CDR3, as DNA: TGTGCCAGCATTCTCCTTGGTAGGACAGGGAATGGATCGCAGCATTTT.

The rearrangement joins TRBV7-7 to TRBJ2-5; 8 bases fit TRBD1. CDR3 length: 15 residues. Germline V gives CDR1 SSHAT, CDR2 FNYEAQ (reference sequence). V dropped 4 bases and J dropped 3; count of bases not matched to a gene: 7. CDR3 residues: CASSSSPGGEETQYF. CDR3 sequence (DNA): TGTGCCAGCAGCTCGAGTCCAGGGGGCGAAGAGACCCAGTACTTC.

The CDR3 reads CASSLQGVGYGYTF. As DNA, the CDR3 is TGTGCCAGCAGTTTACAGGGGGTTGGCTATGGCTACACCTTC. The J gene is TRBJ1-2, the V gene TRBV28; TRBD1 matches 7 bases. V dropped 2 bases and J dropped 4; count of bases not matched to a gene: 4. The CDR3 extends over 14 amino acids. Germline-derived CDR1 and CDR2 are MDHEN and SYDVKM.

The V call is TRBV28, the J call TRBJ1-1, with D tentatively TRBD1 (5 bases). Germline V gene sequence: CDR1 MDHEN, CDR2 SYDVKM. Deletions cut 6 bases from V and 10 bases from J, with 21 bases between. The CDR3 covers 14 residues. The CDR3 loop is CASSPSGFRGRAFF. The CDR3 nucleotides read TGTGCCAGCAGCCCGTCAGGGTTCCGCGGGCGAGCTTTCTTT.

The CDR3 spells CASSLGSGSNNEQFF. CDR3 coding DNA: TGTGCCAGCAGCTTAGGTAGCGGGAGTAACAATGAGCAGTTCTTC. The chain uses TRBV11-2 and TRBJ2-1; 9 bases fit TRBD2. The CDR3 extends over 15 amino acids. The junction had 3 bases not matched to a gene; V was cut back by 1 base and J by 5 bases. Per the germline V gene, CDR1 is SGHAT and CDR2 is FQNNGV. Based on the CDR3 plus reference TRBV11-2 and TRBJ2-1, the full variable domain is EAGVAQSPRYKIIEKRQSVAFWCNPISGHATLYWYQQILGQGPKLLIQFQNNGVVDDSQLPKDRFSAERLKGVDSTLKIQPAKLEDSAVYLCASSLGSGSNNEQFFGPGTRLTVL.

This chain joins TRBV9 and TRBJ1-3; unclear D gene. The CDR3 sequence is 13 residues long. V was cut by 4 bases and J by 7 bases, with 12 bases left in between. Per germline, CDR1 SGDLS and CDR2 YYNGEE. The CDR3 DNA is TGTGCCAGCAGCCCGACCACCCCGAACACCATATATTTT. It specifies CASSPTTPNTIYF.

The rearrangement joins TRBV9 to TRBJ2-7, with D perhaps TRBD2 (5 bases). V was pared by 0 bases and J by 6 bases, with 10 bases between. This CDR3 contains 13 residues. Per germline, CDR1 SGDLS and CDR2 YYNGEE. DNA of the CDR3: TGTGCCAGCAGCGTAGCTACTAGTCTCGAGCAGTACTTC. Its translation: CASSVATSLEQYF.

The genes are TRBV7-8 and TRBJ1-1; D is possibly TRBD1 (5 bases). V lost 4 bases to trimming and J lost 1 base, with 10 bases between them. The CDR3 is 14 residues long. Germline values: CDR1 SGHVS, CDR2 FQNEAQ. CDR3 DNA: TGTGCCAGCAGCTACTACCAGGGGAACACTGAAGCTTTCTTT. Translating it yields CASSYYQGNTEAFF.

V is TRBV4-1 and J is TRBJ2-7; 7 bases are shared with TRBD2. Trimming cost V 0 bases and J 0 bases; bases outside gene matches: 5. CDR1 and CDR2 from the germline V gene are MGHRA and YSYEKL. The CDR3 has 16 residues. CDR3 in amino acids: CASSQERGGLSYEQYF. CDR3 sequence (DNA): TGCGCCAGCAGCCAAGAACGCGGGGGTCTCTCCTACGAGCAGTACTTC.

With regard to this clone: Other DNA sequences in this specimen translate into the identical CDR3. V gene TRBV28 combines with J gene TRBJ1-2; 8 nucleotides line up with TRBD1. CDR3 length: 14 residues. V lost 1 base, J lost 5 bases, and 3 bases stayed unmatched. Germline V gene data show CDR1 as MDHEN and CDR2 as SYDVKM. This CDR3 reads CASSLSGTGYGYTF. DNA for the CDR3: TGTGCCAGCAGTTTATCCGGGACAGGATATGGCTACACCTTC.

This chain uses TRBV29-1 with TRBJ1-1; D gene uncertain. Looked up from germline, CDR1 is SQVTM and CDR2 is ANQGSEA. Trimming took 3 bases from V and 10 from J, leaving 12 bases between them. CDR3 length equals 11 residues. This chain's CDR3 is CSVDTSRGAFF. The CDR3, as DNA: TGCAGCGTTGATACGTCCCGGGGAGCTTTCTTT.

The CDR3 bases are TGTGCCAGCAGTGATTCTGGAGGGTACAACGAGCAGTACTTC. Amino acid sequence: CASSDSGGYNEQYF. V usage is TRBV25-1 and J usage is TRBJ2-7, with a possible D match to TRBD2 (6 bases). CDR1 is MGHDK and CDR2 is SYGVNS in the germline V gene. CDR3 length equals 14 residues. Trimming pared 3 bases from V and 5 bases from J, leaving 14 bases between.

The chain links TRBV7-2 to TRBJ1-5, with D possibly matching TRBD1 (5 bases). The CDR3 sequence is 16 residues long. Deletions cut 0 bases from V and 5 bases from J, with 14 bases between. Germline V gives CDR1 SGHTA, CDR2 FQGNSA. CDR3 amino acids: CASSLAGPGVDQPQHF. The CDR3 nucleotides read TGTGCCAGCAGCTTAGCAGGCCCGGGGGTCGATCAGCCCCAGCATTTT.

A word on this clone: The same CDR3 is also encoded by other DNA sequences in this sample. V usage is TRBV28 and J usage is TRBJ2-3; D uncertain. Germline-derived CDR1 and CDR2 are MDHEN and SYDVKM. V was pared by 3 bases and J by 5 bases, with 6 bases between. The CDR3 runs 12 residues. The DNA of the CDR3 is TGTGCCAGCAGTTTCAGTGGAGATACGCAGTATTTT. Amino acids: CASSFSGDTQYF.

The chain employs TRBV7-3 and TRBJ2-3, with TRBD2 matching 11 bases. Germline V gene lookup returns CDR1 SGHTA and CDR2 FQGTGA. This CDR3 contains 17 residues. After removal of 3 bases from V and 1 base from J, the junction contained 6 bases not matched to a gene. CDR3 protein: CASSFLAGGPGTDTQYF. DNA of the CDR3: TGTGCCAGCAGCTTTTTAGCGGGAGGGCCCGGCACAGATACGCAGTATTTT.

The sample holds a few counts of this clone. The chain recombines TRBV2 with TRBJ1-5, with D maybe TRBD1 (5 bases). CDR1 and CDR2 (germline): SNHLY, FYNNEI. The CDR3 is 14 residues long. The V gene lost 4 bases and the J gene lost 6 bases, with 13 bases spanning the gap. CDR3 nucleotides: TGTGCCAGCAGTGCTCAGGGTAAAGGTCAGCCCCAGCATTTT. Encoded protein: CASSAQGKGQPQHF.

The chain is built from TRBV7-6 and TRBJ2-3; 11 nucleotides align to TRBD2. Germline CDR1 reads SGHVS; CDR2 reads FNYEAQ. CDR3 size: 16 residues. V was pared by 2 bases and J by 3 bases, with 4 bases of the junction left unmatched. In nucleotides, the CDR3 is TGTGCCAGCAGCTTACGAGTAGCGGGAGGGACAGATACGCAGTATTTT. Its translation: CASSLRVAGGTDTQYF.

The genes are TRBV7-2 and TRBJ1-4; TRBD1 matches 7 bases. Looked up from germline, CDR1 is SGHTA and CDR2 is FQGNSA. This CDR3 is built from 12 residues. The trim removed 5 bases at V and 10 bases at J, leaving 4 bases unmatched. CDR3 nucleotide sequence: TGTGCCAGCAGCCCAAACAGGGGAAAACTGTTTTTT. It specifies CASSPNRGKLFF.

About this clone itself: This same CDR3 is encoded by further DNA sequences in the sample. CDR3 bases: TGTGCCAGTAGTATATTAGGGGGTAGCAATCAGCCCCAGCATTTT. Its translation is CASSILGGSNQPQHF. The rearrangement uses TRBV19 and TRBJ1-5; D might be TRBD1 (6 bases). V lost 2 bases, J lost 0 bases, and 8 bases lay in between. CDR1 and CDR2 (germline): LNHDA, SQIVND (reference sequence). The length of the CDR3 is 15 residues.

About this clone itself: Other nucleotide sequences in the sample specify the same CDR3. The rearrangement links TRBV5-1 to TRBJ2-2; no clear D gene. This CDR3 has 15 residues. Germline V gene data show CDR1 as SGHRS and CDR2 as YFSETQ. The V end lost 0 bases, the J end lost 1 base, and 7 bases lay between the germline ends. CDR3 coding DNA: TGCGCCAGCAGCTTGGCGGGCGGGAACACCGGGGAGCTGTTTTTT. Encoded protein: CASSLAGGNTGELFF.

The chain uses TRBV15 and TRBJ2-1; no clear D gene. V lost 2 bases and J 0 bases, leaving 11 bases between the germline ends. Per germline, CDR1 LNHNV and CDR2 YYDKDF (reference sequence). The CDR3 spans 16 residues. CDR3 loop: CATSRYIGSSYNEQFF. In DNA, the CDR3 is TGTGCCACCAGCAGATATATAGGTAGCTCCTACAATGAGCAGTTCTTC. Combining the CDR3 with reference TRBV15 and TRBJ2-1 gives the whole variable domain DAMVIQNPRYQVTQFGKPVTLSCSQTLNHNVMYWYQQKSSQAPKLLFHYYDKDFNNEADTPDNFQSRRPNTSFCFLDIRSPGLGDTAMYLCATSRYIGSSYNEQFFGPGTRLTVL.

The rearrangement links TRBV28 to TRBJ1-1, with 7 bases matching TRBD1. V lost 7 bases to trimming and J lost 5 bases; unmatched junction nucleotides: 13. The CDR3 contains 15 residues. Per the germline V gene, CDR1 is MDHEN and CDR2 is SYDVKM. As DNA, the CDR3 is TGTGCCAGCACAAAATACCCGACAGGGAGGACTGAAGCTTTCTTT. Protein product: CASTKYPTGRTEAFF.

The J gene is TRBJ1-2, the V gene TRBV2; TRBD1 matches 8 bases. The CDR3 totals 21 residues. Germline trimming cut 6 bases from V and 4 bases from J; bases unmatched to any gene: 28. The germline gives CDR1 SNHLY, CDR2 FYNNEI. CDR3 in amino acids: CASSSQGVWTGSSLAFYGYTF. The CDR3 region has the DNA TGTGCCAGCAGCTCACAAGGGGTCTGGACAGGGTCATCCCTGGCTTTCTATGGCTACACCTTC.

This chain links TRBV6-6 with TRBJ2-7, with TRBD2 matching over 7 bases. CDR3 length: 14 residues. From germline, CDR1 is MNHNY and CDR2 SVGAGI (reference sequence). The junction had 5 bases not matched to a gene; V was cut back by 5 bases and J by 1 base. The CDR3 is CASSTSAGSYEQYF. In DNA, the CDR3 is TGTGCCAGCAGTACCTCAGCGGGGTCCTACGAGCAGTACTTC.